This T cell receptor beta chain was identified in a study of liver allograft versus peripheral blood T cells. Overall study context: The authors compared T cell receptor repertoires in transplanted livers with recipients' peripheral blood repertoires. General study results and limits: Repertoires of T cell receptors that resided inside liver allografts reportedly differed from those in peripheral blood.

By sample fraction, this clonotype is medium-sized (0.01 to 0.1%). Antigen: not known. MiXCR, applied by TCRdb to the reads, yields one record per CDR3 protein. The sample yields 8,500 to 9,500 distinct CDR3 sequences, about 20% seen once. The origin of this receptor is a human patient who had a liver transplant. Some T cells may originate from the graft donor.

CDR3 sequence reads: CASTDAGLGNTIYF. The CDR3 nucleotides read TGTGCCAGCACCGACGCTGGCCTTGGAAACACCATATATTTT. The rearrangement uses TRBV5-6 and TRBJ1-3, with D unclear. The CDR3 has 14 amino acids. V shed 6 bases and J shed 3 bases, with 13 bases lying between them. CDR1 and CDR2 (germline): SGHDT, YYEEEE.